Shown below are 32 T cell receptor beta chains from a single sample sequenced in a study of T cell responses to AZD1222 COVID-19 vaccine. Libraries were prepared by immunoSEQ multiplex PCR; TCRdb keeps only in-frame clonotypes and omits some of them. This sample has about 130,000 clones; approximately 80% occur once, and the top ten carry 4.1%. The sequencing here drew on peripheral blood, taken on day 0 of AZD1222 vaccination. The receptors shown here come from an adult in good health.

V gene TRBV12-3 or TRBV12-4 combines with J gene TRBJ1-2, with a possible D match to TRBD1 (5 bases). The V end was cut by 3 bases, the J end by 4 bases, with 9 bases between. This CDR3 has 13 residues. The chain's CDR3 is CASSFQGVYGYTF. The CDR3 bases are TGTGCCAGCAGTTTTCAGGGCGTCTATGGCTACACCTTC.

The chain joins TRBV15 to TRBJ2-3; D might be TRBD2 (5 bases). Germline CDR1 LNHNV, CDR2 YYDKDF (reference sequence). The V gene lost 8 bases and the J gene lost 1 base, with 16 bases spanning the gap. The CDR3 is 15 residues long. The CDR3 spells CATYPFHSGTDTQYF. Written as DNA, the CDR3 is TGTGCCACCTACCCGTTTCATAGCGGCACAGATACGCAGTATTTT.

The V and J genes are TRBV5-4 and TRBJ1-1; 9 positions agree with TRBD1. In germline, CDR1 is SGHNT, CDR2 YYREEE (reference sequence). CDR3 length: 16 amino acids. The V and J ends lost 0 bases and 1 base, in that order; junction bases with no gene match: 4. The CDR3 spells CASSLATGGWNTEAFF. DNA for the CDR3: TGTGCCAGCAGCTTGGCGACAGGGGGTTGGAACACTGAAGCTTTCTTT.

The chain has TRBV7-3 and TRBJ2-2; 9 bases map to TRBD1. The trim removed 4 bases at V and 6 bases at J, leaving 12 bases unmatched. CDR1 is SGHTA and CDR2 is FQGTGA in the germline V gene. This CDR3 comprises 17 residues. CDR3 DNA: TGTGCCAGCAGCTACGGAGGGACAGGGAGTATCTCCGGGGAGCTGTTTTTT. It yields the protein CASSYGGTGSISGELFF.

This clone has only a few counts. The CDR3 DNA reads as TGCGCCAGCAGCCAAGAGTTGAAGGTTTTATCTGGAAACACCATATATTTT. It translates to CASSQELKVLSGNTIYF. V usage is TRBV4-1 and J usage is TRBJ1-3; D unresolved. The CDR3 length is 17 residues. Trimming left V 0 bases short and J 1 base short, with 13 bases between. Germline values: CDR1 MGHRA, CDR2 YSYEKL.

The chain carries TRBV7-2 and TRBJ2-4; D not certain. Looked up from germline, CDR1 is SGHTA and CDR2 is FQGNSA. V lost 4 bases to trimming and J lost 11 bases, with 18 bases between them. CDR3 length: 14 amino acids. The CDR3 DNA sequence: TGTGCCAGCAGCTCAGTGGTGCCTAGGAAGGTTCAGTACTTC. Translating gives CASSSVVPRKVQYF.

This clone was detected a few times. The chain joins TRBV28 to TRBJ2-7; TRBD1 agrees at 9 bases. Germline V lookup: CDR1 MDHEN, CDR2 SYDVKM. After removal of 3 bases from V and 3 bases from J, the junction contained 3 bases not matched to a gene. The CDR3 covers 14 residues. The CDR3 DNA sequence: TGTGCCAGCAGTTTTAGACAGGGGGGCTACGAGCAGTACTTC. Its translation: CASSFRQGGYEQYF.

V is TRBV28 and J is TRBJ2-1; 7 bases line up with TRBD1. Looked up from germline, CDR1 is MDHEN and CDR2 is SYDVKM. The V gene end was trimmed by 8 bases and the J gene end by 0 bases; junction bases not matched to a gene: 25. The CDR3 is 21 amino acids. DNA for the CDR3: TGTGCCAGCCAAACCGGACAGGAGGCCTACTATGACCCGAGCTCCTACAATGAGCAGTTCTTC. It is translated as CASQTGQEAYYDPSSYNEQFF.

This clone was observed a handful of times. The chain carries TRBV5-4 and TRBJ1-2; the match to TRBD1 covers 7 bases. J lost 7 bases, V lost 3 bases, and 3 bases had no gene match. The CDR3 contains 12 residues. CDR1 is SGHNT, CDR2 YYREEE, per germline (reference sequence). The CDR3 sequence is CASSSTGFGYTF. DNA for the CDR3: TGTGCCAGCAGCTCGACAGGGTTTGGCTACACCTTC.

Here the CDR3 reads CASLRGRNSPLHF. Written as DNA, the CDR3 is TGTGCCAGCCTCAGGGGTAGGAATTCACCCCTCCACTTT. The J gene is TRBJ1-6, the V gene TRBV5-6, with D possibly matching TRBD1 (6 bases). Between the trimmed V and J ends, which lost 7 bases and 7 bases, there was a span of 12 bases. CDR3 length: 13 residues. Germline assignment: CDR1 SGHDT and CDR2 YYEEEE.

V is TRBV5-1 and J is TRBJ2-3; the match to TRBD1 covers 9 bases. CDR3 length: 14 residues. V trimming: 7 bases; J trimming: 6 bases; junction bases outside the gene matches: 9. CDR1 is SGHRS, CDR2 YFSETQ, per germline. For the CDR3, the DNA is TGCGCCAGCGTAAGAACAGGGGGCGCTGATACGCAGTATTTT. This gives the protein CASVRTGGADTQYF.

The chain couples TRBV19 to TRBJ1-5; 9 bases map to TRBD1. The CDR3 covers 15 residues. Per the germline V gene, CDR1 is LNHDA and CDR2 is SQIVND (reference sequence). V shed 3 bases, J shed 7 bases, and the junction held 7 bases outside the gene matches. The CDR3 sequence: CASSMGDRASQPQHF. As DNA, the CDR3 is TGTGCCAGTAGTATGGGGGACAGGGCATCGCAGCCCCAGCATTTT.

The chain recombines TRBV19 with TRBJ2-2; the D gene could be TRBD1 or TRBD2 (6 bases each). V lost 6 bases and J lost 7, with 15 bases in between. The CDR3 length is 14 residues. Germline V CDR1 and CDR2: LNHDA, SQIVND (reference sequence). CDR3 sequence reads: CASSRQGRIGELFF. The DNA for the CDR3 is TGTGCCAGTAGCCGCCAGGGGAGGATCGGGGAGCTGTTTTTT.

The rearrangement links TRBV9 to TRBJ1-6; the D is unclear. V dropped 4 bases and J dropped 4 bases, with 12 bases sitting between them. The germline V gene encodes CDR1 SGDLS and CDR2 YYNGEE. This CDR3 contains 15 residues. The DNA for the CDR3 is TGTGCCAGCAGCTCCACCGGAAGATATAATTCACCCCTCCACTTT. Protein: CASSSTGRYNSPLHF.

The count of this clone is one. The CDR3 sequence: CASSALTGPKGMNTEAFF. CDR3 coding DNA: TGTGCCAGCAGTGCCTTGACAGGACCGAAAGGGATGAACACTGAAGCTTTCTTT. The chain links TRBV6-2 or TRBV6-3 to TRBJ1-1; the D gene is possibly TRBD1 (6 bases). CDR1 is MNHEY and CDR2 is SVGEGT in the germline V gene. Trimming removed 5 bases from V and 0 bases from J, with 22 bases in between. The CDR3 spans 18 residues.

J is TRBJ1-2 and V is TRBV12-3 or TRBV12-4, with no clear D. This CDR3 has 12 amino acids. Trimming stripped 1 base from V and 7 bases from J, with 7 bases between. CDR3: CASSLGSSGYTF. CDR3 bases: TGTGCCAGCAGTTTAGGCAGTAGTGGCTACACCTTC.

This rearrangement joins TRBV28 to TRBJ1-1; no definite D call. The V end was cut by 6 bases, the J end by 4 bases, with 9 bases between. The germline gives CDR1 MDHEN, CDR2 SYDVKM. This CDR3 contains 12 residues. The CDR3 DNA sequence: TGTGCCAGCAGGGAGGGATTCACTGAAGCTTTCTTT. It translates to CASREGFTEAFF.

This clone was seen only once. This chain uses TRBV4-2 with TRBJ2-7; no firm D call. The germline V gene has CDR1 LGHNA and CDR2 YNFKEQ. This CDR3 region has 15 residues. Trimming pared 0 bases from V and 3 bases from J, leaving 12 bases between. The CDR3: CASSQEAGLYYEQYF. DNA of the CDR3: TGTGCCAGCAGCCAAGAGGCAGGTCTTTACTACGAGCAGTACTTC.

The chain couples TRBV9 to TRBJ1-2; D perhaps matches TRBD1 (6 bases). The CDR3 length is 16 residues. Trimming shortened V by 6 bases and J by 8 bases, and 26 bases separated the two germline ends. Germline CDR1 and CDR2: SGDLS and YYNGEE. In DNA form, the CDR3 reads TGTGCCAGCACCTCCGGGACAACAACCTCCCCTAAAGGCTACACCTTC. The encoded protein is CASTSGTTTSPKGYTF.

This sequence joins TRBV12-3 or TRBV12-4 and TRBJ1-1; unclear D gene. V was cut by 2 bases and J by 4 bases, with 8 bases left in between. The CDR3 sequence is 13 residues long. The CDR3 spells CASSLLRGTEAFF. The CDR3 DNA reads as TGTGCCAGCAGTTTACTCCGGGGCACTGAAGCTTTCTTT.

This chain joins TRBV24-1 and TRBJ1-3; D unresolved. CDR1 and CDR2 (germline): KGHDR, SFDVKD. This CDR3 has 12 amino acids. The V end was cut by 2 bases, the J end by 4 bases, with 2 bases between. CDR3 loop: CATSDWGNTIYF. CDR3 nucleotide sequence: TGTGCCACCAGTGATTGGGGAAACACCATATATTTT.

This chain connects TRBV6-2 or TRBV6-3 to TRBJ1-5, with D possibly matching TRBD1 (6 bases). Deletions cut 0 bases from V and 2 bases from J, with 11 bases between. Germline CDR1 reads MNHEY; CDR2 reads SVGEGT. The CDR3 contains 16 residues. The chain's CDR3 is CASSYSPQGRNQPQHF. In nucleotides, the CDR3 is TGTGCCAGCAGTTACTCTCCCCAGGGGCGCAATCAGCCCCAGCATTTT.

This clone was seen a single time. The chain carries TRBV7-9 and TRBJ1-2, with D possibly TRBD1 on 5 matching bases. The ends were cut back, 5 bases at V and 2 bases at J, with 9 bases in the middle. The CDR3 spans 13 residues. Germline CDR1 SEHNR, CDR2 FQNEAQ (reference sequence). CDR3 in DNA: TGTGCCAGCAGCCTGGAGGGGAACTATGGCTACACCTTC. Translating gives CASSLEGNYGYTF.

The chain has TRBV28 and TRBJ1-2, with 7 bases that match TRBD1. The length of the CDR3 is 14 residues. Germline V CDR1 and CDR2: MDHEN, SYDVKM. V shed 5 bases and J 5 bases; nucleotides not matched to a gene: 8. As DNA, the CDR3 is TGTGCCAGCAGTAACAGGGGCGCTATTTATGGCTACACCTTC. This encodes CASSNRGAIYGYTF.

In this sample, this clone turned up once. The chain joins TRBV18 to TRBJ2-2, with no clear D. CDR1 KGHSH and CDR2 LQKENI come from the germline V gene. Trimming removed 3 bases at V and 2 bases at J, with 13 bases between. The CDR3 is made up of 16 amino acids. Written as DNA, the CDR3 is TGTGCCAGCTCACCCCCCCAGAGTCTTAACACCGGGGAGCTGTTTTTT. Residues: CASSPPQSLNTGELFF.

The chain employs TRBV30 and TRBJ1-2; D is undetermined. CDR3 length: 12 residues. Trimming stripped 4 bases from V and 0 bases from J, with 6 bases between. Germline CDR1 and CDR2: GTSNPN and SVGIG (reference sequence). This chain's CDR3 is CAWIEANYGYTF. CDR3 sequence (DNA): TGTGCCTGGATAGAAGCTAACTATGGCTACACCTTC.

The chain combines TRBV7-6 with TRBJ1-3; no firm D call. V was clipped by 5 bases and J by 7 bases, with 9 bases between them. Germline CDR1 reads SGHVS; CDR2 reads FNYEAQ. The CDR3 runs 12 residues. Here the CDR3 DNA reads TGTGCCAGCAGCCACACCTGGAACACCATATATTTT. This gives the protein CASSHTWNTIYF.

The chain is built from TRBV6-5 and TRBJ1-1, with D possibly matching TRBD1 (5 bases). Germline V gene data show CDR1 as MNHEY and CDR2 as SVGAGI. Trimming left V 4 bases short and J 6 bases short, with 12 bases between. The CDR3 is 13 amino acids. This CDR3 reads CASSSRQGAEAFF. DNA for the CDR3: TGTGCCAGCAGTTCGAGGCAGGGAGCTGAAGCTTTCTTT.

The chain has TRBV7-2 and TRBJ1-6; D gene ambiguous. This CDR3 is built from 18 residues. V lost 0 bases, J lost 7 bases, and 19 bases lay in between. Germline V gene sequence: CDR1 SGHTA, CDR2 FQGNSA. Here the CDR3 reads CASSLASGMSLINSPLHF. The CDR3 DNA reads TGTGCCAGCAGCTTAGCTTCCGGAATGTCTCTGATAAATTCACCCCTCCACTTT.

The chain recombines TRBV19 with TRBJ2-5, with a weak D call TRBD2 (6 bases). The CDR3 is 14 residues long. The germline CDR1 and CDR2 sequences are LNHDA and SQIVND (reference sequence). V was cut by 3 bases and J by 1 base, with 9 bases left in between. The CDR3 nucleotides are TGTGCCAGTAGTATTGTCGGGGGCCAAGAGACCCAGTACTTC. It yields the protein CASSIVGGQETQYF.

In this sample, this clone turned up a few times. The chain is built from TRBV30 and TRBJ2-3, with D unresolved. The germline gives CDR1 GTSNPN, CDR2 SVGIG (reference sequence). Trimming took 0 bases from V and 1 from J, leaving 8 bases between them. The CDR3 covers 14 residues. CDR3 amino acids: CAWSVPRGTDTQYF. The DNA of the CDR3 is TGTGCCTGGAGTGTACCCCGGGGCACAGATACGCAGTATTTT. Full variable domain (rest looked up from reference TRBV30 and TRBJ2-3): SQTIHQWPATLVQPVGSPLSLECTVEGTSNPNLYWYRQAAGRGLQLLFYSVGIGQISSEVPQNLSASRPQDRQFILSSKKLLLSDSGFYLCAWSVPRGTDTQYFGPGTRLTVL.

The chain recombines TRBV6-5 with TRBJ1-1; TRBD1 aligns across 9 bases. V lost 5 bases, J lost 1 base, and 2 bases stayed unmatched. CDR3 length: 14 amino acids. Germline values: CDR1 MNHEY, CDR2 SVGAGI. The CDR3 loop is CASSRDRENTEAFF. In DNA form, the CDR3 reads TGTGCCAGCAGTCGGGACAGGGAGAACACTGAAGCTTTCTTT.